The 29 T cell receptor beta chains below were found in one sample sequenced in a study of immune characterization of retroperitoneal liposarcoma. Via MiXCR, TCRdb re-called the PCR reads, giving one row per CDR3 protein. The sample has roughly 3,000 distinct CDR3 sequences; 43% are singletons. The sample taken for sequencing was tumor tissue. These receptors were taken from a male donor with retroperitoneal liposarcoma.

The chain combines TRBV7-6 with TRBJ1-1, with 7 bases identical to TRBD1. CDR3 size: 14 residues. Germline V gives CDR1 SGHVS, CDR2 FNYEAQ. J gave up 3 bases and V 5 bases, and 6 bases lay outside the gene matches. In DNA form, the CDR3 reads TGTGCCAGCAGCCATAAGGGGGCGGACACTGAAGCTTTCTTT. Protein: CASSHKGADTEAFF.

This clonotype was seen a handful of times. The rearrangement uses TRBV7-2 and TRBJ2-3, with D possibly being TRBD1 (5 bases). V was cut by 4 bases and J by 0 bases, with 11 bases left in between. The length of the CDR3 is 15 residues. CDR1 and CDR2 from the germline V gene are SGHTA and FQGNSA. CDR3 loop: CASSSRAISTDTQYF. CDR3 coding DNA: TGTGCCAGCAGCTCCAGGGCAATAAGCACAGATACGCAGTATTTT. Supplemented by reference TRBV7-2 and TRBJ2-3, the full variable domain reads GAGVSQSPSNKVTEKGKDVELRCDPISGHTALYWYRQSLGQGLEFLIYFQGNSAPDKSGLPSDRFSAERTGGSVSTLTIQRTQQEDSAVYLCASSSRAISTDTQYFGPGTRLTVL.

This chain links TRBV12-3 or TRBV12-4 with TRBJ1-2; D call uncertain. With 1 base removed from V and 6 bases from J, the gap between germline ends came to 12 bases. This CDR3 has 14 amino acids. In DNA, the CDR3 is TGTGCCAGCAGTTTAGGGCAGGAAACTAATGGCTACACCTTC. This codes for CASSLGQETNGYTF.

V usage is TRBV6-1 and J usage is TRBJ2-1, with 9 bases matching TRBD2. The J call could be wrong; TRBJ2-7 is a better fit for the DNA end. The CDR3 runs 14 residues. Germline V gene data show CDR1 as MNHNS and CDR2 as SASEGT. The CDR3 bases are TGTGCCAGCAACTTAGCGGGAGCTGGCGATGAGCAGTACTTC. This codes for CASNLAGAGDEQYF.

J is TRBJ2-2 and V is TRBV12-3 or TRBV12-4, with 9 bases that match TRBD2. CDR3 length: 15 residues. The junction had 8 bases not matched to a gene; V was cut back by 6 bases and J by 6 bases. CDR3 residues: CASRRTAGGAGELFF. CDR3 in DNA: TGTGCCAGCAGGCGGACGGCGGGAGGGGCCGGGGAGCTGTTTTTT.

By share of the sample, this clonotype is medium-sized. The chain has TRBV12-3 or TRBV12-4 and TRBJ2-1; D uncertain. The CDR3 contains 16 residues. With 2 bases removed from V and 13 bases from J, the gap between germline ends came to 24 bases. CDR3 nucleotide sequence: TGTGCCAGCAGTTTATCTCCTCTTCCCCAAGTAGGCATTCAGTTCTTC. It encodes CASSLSPLPQVGIQFF.

V gene TRBV4-1 combines with J gene TRBJ2-7; D is perhaps TRBD1 (6 bases). Per germline, CDR1 MGHRA and CDR2 YSYEKL. The CDR3 length is 12 residues. Trimming cost V 1 base and J 7 bases, with 8 bases left between them. The CDR3: CASSQAGVEQYF. The CDR3 DNA is TGCGCCAGCAGCCAAGCAGGGGTTGAGCAGTACTTC.

By proportion, this clonotype is medium-sized. This rearrangement joins TRBV6-1 to TRBJ2-5; 7 bases are shared with TRBD2. Per the germline V gene, CDR1 is MNHNS and CDR2 is SASEGT. The junction had 10 bases not matched to a gene; V was cut back by 5 bases and J by 1 base. The CDR3 length is 16 residues. The CDR3 DNA reads as TGTGCCAGCAGTTCTCCGAGCGGGGAGGGCCAAGAGACCCAGTACTTC. This encodes CASSSPSGEGQETQYF.

By share of the sample, this clonotype is medium-sized. The V gene is TRBV11-2, the J gene TRBJ2-1, with unresolved D. V lost 3 bases and J 10 bases, leaving 7 bases between the germline ends. From germline, CDR1 is SGHAT and CDR2 FQNNGV. The CDR3 loop spans 11 amino acids. The CDR3 DNA is TGTGCCAGCAGCTTTACGTCAGAGCAGTTCTTC. Translated, it gives CASSFTSEQFF.

The V and J genes are TRBV6-5 and TRBJ2-1; D gene ambiguous. The germline V gene encodes CDR1 MNHEY and CDR2 SVGAGI. CDR3 length: 15 amino acids. The V end was cut by 6 bases, the J end by 8 bases, with 20 bases between. The chain's CDR3 is CASRRLPGTGYEQFF. The DNA for the CDR3 is TGTGCCAGCAGGAGACTCCCGGGCACCGGTTATGAGCAGTTCTTC.

For the CDR3, the DNA is TGTGCCAGCAGTGAATACTGGCGGGAGACGGGGCAGAATGAGCAGTACTTC. Amino acid sequence: CASSEYWRETGQNEQYF. V usage is TRBV6-1 and J usage is TRBJ2-1, with 7 bases identical to TRBD2. The J call could be wrong; TRBJ2-7 is a better fit for the DNA end. The CDR3 is made up of 17 amino acids. Germline V gives CDR1 MNHNS, CDR2 SASEGT.

This clonotype was seen many times. The gene calls are TRBV6-6 and TRBJ2-2; 7 nucleotides agree with TRBD1. This CDR3 spans 15 amino acids. V was pared by 2 bases and J by 3 bases, with 3 bases of the junction left unmatched. The germline CDR1 and CDR2 sequences are MNHNY and SVGAGI (reference sequence). CDR3 loop: CASSYEGADTGELFF. The CDR3 DNA is TGTGCCAGCAGTTACGAGGGGGCGGACACCGGGGAGCTGTTTTTT.

V usage is TRBV6-1 and J usage is TRBJ2-5; the match to TRBD2 covers 13 bases. The better agreement between TRBJ2-1 and the DNA end casts doubt on the J call. The CDR3 length is 15 residues. Per the germline V gene, CDR1 is MNHNS and CDR2 is SASEGT. CDR3 sequence (DNA): TGTGCCAGCAGCCCGGGACTAGCGGGGAGGAATGAGCAGTTCTTC. Protein product: CASSPGLAGRNEQFF.

This clonotype was counted between two and nine times. This chain links TRBV7-2 with TRBJ2-5, with TRBD1 matching 10 bases. With the DNA end fitting TRBJ2-7 better, the J assignment may be wrong. The CDR3 runs 14 residues. Germline V gene lookup returns CDR1 SGHTA and CDR2 FQGNSA. The CDR3 sequence: CASSRGQGGYEQYF. DNA for the CDR3: TGTGCCAGCAGCCGTGGACAGGGGGGCTACGAGCAGTACTTC.

This clonotype rates as large. The chain employs TRBV11-1 and TRBJ2-5; 8 bases map to TRBD2. The CDR3 sequence is 16 residues long. The germline V gene encodes CDR1 SGHAT and CDR2 FQDESV (reference sequence). V lost 1 base to trimming and J lost 5 bases; unmatched junction nucleotides: 9. The CDR3 loop is CASSLDTGGEGETQYF. As DNA, the CDR3 is TGTGCCAGCAGCTTAGATACGGGAGGGGAGGGGGAGACCCAGTACTTC.

V usage is TRBV7-2 and J usage is TRBJ2-1; 7 bases align to TRBD1. Germline CDR1 is SGHTA and CDR2 is FQGNSA. After removal of 3 bases from V and 2 bases from J, the junction contained 7 bases not matched to a gene. The CDR3 spans 16 residues. The CDR3 region is CASSFVSTGTYNEQFF. For the CDR3, the DNA is TGTGCCAGCAGCTTCGTATCGACAGGGACCTACAATGAGCAGTTCTTC.

This clonotype is large. V is TRBV12-3 or TRBV12-4 and J is TRBJ2-3, with a weak D call TRBD1 (5 bases). Trimming removed 2 bases at V and 7 bases at J, with 25 bases between. The CDR3 is made up of 18 amino acids. The CDR3, as DNA: TGTGCCAGCAGTTTAATTGGACACCCTACGACCTCACGTTATACGCAGTATTTT. This translates into CASSLIGHPTTSRYTQYF.

This clonotype occurred a few times. V usage is TRBV6-1 and J usage is TRBJ2-1; the D is unclear. Germline CDR1 is MNHNS and CDR2 is SASEGT. The ends were cut back, 0 bases at V and 13 bases at J, with 7 bases in the middle. This CDR3 is 11 amino acids long. The CDR3 DNA sequence: TGTGCCAGCAGTGAAGCAGAGACCCAGTTCTTC. This translates into CASSEAETQFF.

By share of the sample, this clonotype is medium-sized. Here the CDR3 reads CASRDSPALGTQYF. The CDR3 DNA reads TGTGCCAGCAGAGATTCCCCCGCGTTGGGGACCCAGTACTTC. J is TRBJ2-5 and V is TRBV6-1; D ambiguous. V was clipped by 6 bases and J by 7 bases, with 18 bases between them. The CDR3 is 14 residues long. Per the germline V gene, CDR1 is MNHNS and CDR2 is SASEGT.

This sequence joins TRBV20-1 and TRBJ2-1; D is uncertain. Near its end, the DNA agrees better with TRBJ2-7, so the J call may be wrong. Germline CDR1 is DFQATT and CDR2 is SNEGSKA (reference sequence). CDR3 length: 16 amino acids. The CDR3 loop is CSAQTGSVRSSYEQYF. The CDR3 DNA sequence: TGCAGTGCCCAGACGGGCAGCGTAAGGAGCTCCTACGAGCAGTACTTC.

Only a few counts were recorded for this clonotype. The chain carries TRBV6-1 and TRBJ2-1; a weak D match, TRBD1 (5 bases). The DNA end is a closer match to TRBJ2-7, so the J assignment may be wrong. The CDR3 is 15 residues long. Germline-derived CDR1 and CDR2 are MNHNS and SASEGT. This CDR3 is CASSSDQGFHNEQYF. The CDR3 DNA reads as TGTGCCAGCAGTTCGGACCAGGGTTTCCACAATGAGCAGTACTTC.

The chain has TRBV12-3 or TRBV12-4 and TRBJ2-5, with 8 bases that match TRBD2. The CDR3 spans 12 residues. V was pared by 6 bases and J by 11 bases, with 8 bases of the junction left unmatched. The CDR3 loop is CASSRSGDEQYF. The CDR3 DNA follows: TGTGCCAGCAGCCGTAGCGGGGATGAGCAGTACTTC.

In its sample, this clonotype is medium-sized. V usage is TRBV7-2 and J usage is TRBJ1-1, with 7 bases lining up with TRBD1. Trimming took 5 bases from V and 7 from J; bases not matched to a gene: 7. Germline V gene sequence: CDR1 SGHTA, CDR2 FQGNSA. This CDR3 has 13 residues. CDR3 sequence: CASSGTGVLEAFF. DNA of the CDR3: TGTGCCAGCAGCGGTACAGGGGTGCTTGAAGCTTTCTTT.

The chain links TRBV6-1 to TRBJ2-5; TRBD2 matches at 12 bases. Germline CDR1 is MNHNS and CDR2 is SASEGT. This CDR3 comprises 15 residues. V shed 11 bases and J 1 base; nucleotides not matched to a gene: 8. The CDR3 region has the DNA TGTGCCTATGCTTGGACTAGCGGGACCCAAGAGACCCAGTACTTC. Protein: CAYAWTSGTQETQYF.

This clonotype occurred a few times. The chain carries TRBV6-1 and TRBJ2-1; 11 positions match TRBD2. The length of the CDR3 is 13 residues. In germline, CDR1 is MNHNS, CDR2 SASEGT. With 11 bases clipped from V and 3 bases from J, the junction kept 3 bases outside the gene matches. CDR3 sequence: CACLAGGYNEQFF. The CDR3 DNA is TGTGCCTGCCTAGCGGGAGGCTACAATGAGCAGTTCTTC.

The chain joins TRBV7-6 to TRBJ1-5; D is unclear. V lost 1 base and J lost 7, with 8 bases in between. Looked up from germline, CDR1 is SGHVS and CDR2 is FNYEAQ. The CDR3 is 13 residues long. The CDR3 region has the DNA TGTGCCAGCAGCTTAGAGGTGGGCCAGCCCCAGCATTTT. Translation gives CASSLEVGQPQHF.

The chain links TRBV6-1 to TRBJ2-1; D gene uncertain. In germline, CDR1 is MNHNS, CDR2 SASEGT. Trimming pared 3 bases from V and 10 bases from J, leaving 19 bases between. This CDR3 contains 15 residues. The CDR3 spells CASSDKYRGKYEQFF. Here the CDR3 DNA reads TGTGCCAGCAGTGATAAGTACAGAGGAAAGTACGAGCAGTTCTTC.

The V gene is TRBV4-1, the J gene TRBJ2-1; tentatively, D is TRBD1 or TRBD2 (5 bases each). With the DNA end fitting TRBJ2-7 better, the J assignment may be wrong. Germline CDR1 is MGHRA and CDR2 is YSYEKL. The CDR3 spans 15 residues. Here the CDR3 reads CASSPTVRGFYEQYF. The CDR3 DNA follows: TGCGCCAGCAGCCCGACCGTGAGGGGTTTCTACGAGCAGTACTTC.

The genes are TRBV6-1 and TRBJ2-2, with TRBD1 identical over 8 bases. The CDR3 loop spans 15 amino acids. Unmatched junction bases numbered 8, after V lost 8 bases and J lost 3 bases. Germline V gene data show CDR1 as MNHNS and CDR2 as SASEGT. The CDR3 sequence is CASGRGTGYTGELFF. CDR3 nucleotides: TGTGCCAGCGGTAGGGGGACAGGCTACACCGGGGAGCTGTTTTTT.